This T cell receptor beta chain is drawn from a study of blood T cell repertoires in COVID-19. Study context: COVID-19 samples collected from the United States, Italy and Spain covered acute and convalescent phases. PBMCs, B-cell-depleted T cells, or T cells were the source of the cDNA or gDNA that made up the material.

Original data processing: Nucleated cell counts were estimated from reference gene primer amplification. The assay was immunoSEQ multiplex PCR, and TCRdb's table has in-frame clones only and misses some. V and J calls and clone size follow that table, whereas D and trimming were derived from the DNA. The sample consists of 200,000 to 250,000 clones, around nine tenths of them appearing once. The CDR3 contains 15 residues. Germline V gives CDR1 LGHNA, CDR2 YNFKEQ. Germline trimming cut 6 bases from V and 6 bases from J; bases unmatched to any gene: 9. The receptor was isolated from a woman aged 40-49 years who had recovered from COVID-19. The material sequenced was peripheral blood. This chain links TRBV4-2 with TRBJ2-1; the match to TRBD2 covers 9 bases. In nucleotides, the CDR3 is TGTGCCAGCAGTCTCCGACTAGCGGAGGCCAATGAGCAGTTCTTC. The encoded protein is CASSLRLAEANEQFF.